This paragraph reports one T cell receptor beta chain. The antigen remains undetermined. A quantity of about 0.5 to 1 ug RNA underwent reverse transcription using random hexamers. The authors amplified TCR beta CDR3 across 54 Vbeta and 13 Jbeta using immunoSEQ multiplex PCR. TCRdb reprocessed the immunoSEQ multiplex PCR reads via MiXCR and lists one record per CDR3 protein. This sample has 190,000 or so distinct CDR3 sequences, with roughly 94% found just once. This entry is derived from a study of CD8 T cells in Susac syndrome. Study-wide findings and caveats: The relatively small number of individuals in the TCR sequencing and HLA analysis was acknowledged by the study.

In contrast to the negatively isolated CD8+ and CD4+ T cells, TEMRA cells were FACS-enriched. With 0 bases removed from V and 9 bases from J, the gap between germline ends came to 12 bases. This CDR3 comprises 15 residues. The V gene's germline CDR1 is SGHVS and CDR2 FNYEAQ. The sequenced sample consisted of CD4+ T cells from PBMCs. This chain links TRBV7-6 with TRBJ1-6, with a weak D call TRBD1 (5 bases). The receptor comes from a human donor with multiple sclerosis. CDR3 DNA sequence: TGTGCCAGCAGCTTAGCCGGGGGGTATGGTTCACCCCTCCACTTT. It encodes CASSLAGGYGSPLHF. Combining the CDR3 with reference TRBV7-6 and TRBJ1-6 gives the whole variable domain GAGVSQSPRYKVTKRGQDVALRCDPISGHVSLYWYRQALGQGPEFLTYFNYEAQQDKSGLPNDRFSAERPEGSISTLTIQRTEQRDSAMYRCASSLAGGYGSPLHFGNGTRLTVT.